The next 6 T cell receptor beta chains were all read from a single sample in a study of control samples from healthy donors and cancer patients. Profiling relied on immunoSEQ multiplex PCR, and the TCRdb table lists in-frame clones only, not all of them. The sample has around 84,000 clones; around 80% are singletons. Sample: PBMCs. All receptors derive from a man in his sixties with head and neck cancer.

The genes are TRBV12-2 and TRBJ2-5; the D call TRBD1 from the table was never checked on the DNA. TRBV12-2 is a pseudogene segment. The CDR3 has 18 residues. The CDR3 nucleotides are TGTGCAAGTCGCTTAGACAGGGGGCTACCCTGGGGCCAAGAGACCCAGTACTTC. Translated: CASRLDRGLPWGQETQYF.

The chain links TRBV10-3 to TRBJ2-7; a possible D gene is TRBD1 (5 bases). Trimming left V 6 bases short and J 4 bases short, with 7 bases between. The CDR3 has 11 amino acids. Per the germline V gene, CDR1 is ENHRY and CDR2 is SYGVKD. CDR3 coding DNA: TGTGCCATCAGCAGACAGTACGAGCAGTACTTC. Its translation is CAISRQYEQYF.

The rearrangement links TRBV2 to TRBJ2-7; 7 nucleotides align to TRBD1. Trimming at V came to 4 bases and at J to 3 bases, leaving 6 bases not matched to a gene. CDR1 is SNHLY, CDR2 FYNNEI, per germline. This CDR3 comprises 14 residues. CDR3 amino acids: CASSAQGVSYEQYF. The CDR3 DNA reads TGTGCCAGCAGTGCTCAGGGGGTTAGCTACGAGCAGTACTTC. The variable domain in full, with the rest retrieved from reference TRBV2 and TRBJ2-7, is EPEVTQTPSHQVTQMGQEVILRCVPISNHLYFYWYRQILGQKVEFLVSFYNNEISEKSEIFDDQFSVERPDGSNFTLKIRSTKLEDSAMYFCASSAQGVSYEQYFGPGTRLTVT.

The chain carries TRBV6-6 and TRBJ2-1; the match to TRBD1 covers 7 bases. After removal of 6 bases from V and 4 bases from J, the junction contained 9 bases not matched to a gene. CDR1 is MNHNY, CDR2 SVGAGI, per germline (reference sequence). This CDR3 comprises 15 residues. CDR3 in amino acids: CASRPHRGDYNEQFF. The DNA for the CDR3 is TGTGCCAGCAGACCCCACAGGGGCGATTACAATGAGCAGTTCTTC.

J is TRBJ2-1 and V is TRBV3-1 (or the pseudogene TRBV3-2), with D perhaps TRBD2 (7 bases). Trimming shortened V by 4 bases and J by 1 base, and 14 bases separated the two germline ends. The germline CDR1 and CDR2 sequences are LGHDT and YNNKEL (reference sequence). The CDR3 runs to 16 residues. The CDR3 loop reads CASSLQGGGSYNEQFF. The DNA for the CDR3 is TGTGCCAGCAGCCTCCAAGGGGGGGGGTCCTACAATGAGCAGTTCTTC.

V and J are TRBV6-4 and TRBJ1-5; a weak D match, TRBD1 (5 bases). The CDR3 runs 14 residues. Looked up from germline, CDR1 is MRHNA and CDR2 is SNTAGT. Trimming stripped 6 bases from V and 5 bases from J, with 14 bases between. The CDR3 region has the DNA TGTGCCAGCAGCCAGCAGGGAGGGGATCAGCCCCAGCATTTT. Translating it yields CASSQQGGDQPQHF.